The T cell receptor (beta chain) described here comes from a study of T cell repertoires in cytomegalovirus infection. Study-level findings and limits: Cumulated frequencies of public TCR beta families served to identify carriers of CMV plus the relevant HLA.

With 1 base removed from V and 0 bases from J, the gap between germline ends came to 17 bases. CDR1 and CDR2 from the germline V gene are SGHTA and FQGNSA. CDR3 length: 18 residues. TCRdb reprocessed the reads with MiXCR, giving one entry per CDR3 protein. This table holds roughly 280,000 distinct CDR3 sequences, about an eighth found once. This clonotype was found many times. Its antigen is currently unknown. This sequence originates from a human donor in good health (CMV status not recorded). Some clones in this sample may be carry-over from other donors' samples. Sequenced material: PBMCs. This rearrangement joins TRBV7-2 to TRBJ2-3, with a possible D match to TRBD2 (7 bases). CDR3 sequence reads: CASSLVMVGGASTDTQYF. CDR3 DNA: TGTGCCAGCAGCTTAGTAATGGTAGGGGGGGCTAGCACAGATACGCAGTATTTT. Filled out from reference TRBV7-2 and TRBJ2-3, the complete variable domain reads GAGVSQSPSNKVTEKGKDVELRCDPISGHTALYWYRQSLGQGLEFLIYFQGNSAPDKSGLPSDRFSAERTGGSVSTLTIQRTQQEDSAVYLCASSLVMVGGASTDTQYFGPGTRLTVL.